What follows describes a single T cell receptor (beta chain). Trimming stripped 7 bases from V and 6 bases from J, with 17 bases between. Germline values: CDR1 MNHEY, CDR2 SVGAGI. CDR3 length: 14 amino acids. This record belongs to a study of cytomegalovirus exposure and HLA in healthy donors. Study as a whole: A prior analysis found about 110 million unique TCR beta sequences from around 190 million T cells.

Primers included in the PCR were 60 Vbeta and 13 Jbeta primers. The data were produced by immunoSEQ multiplex PCR, yet TCRdb's version contains in-frame clones alone and is incomplete. Recorded here are about 90,000 clones; the top ten clones represent 3% to 4%. The TCR sequence derives from a woman aged 25 to 39 in good health and CMV-seronegative. Sequencing was performed on PBMCs. The chain recombines TRBV6-5 with TRBJ2-3, with D maybe TRBD2 (5 bases). CDR3 in DNA: TGTGCCAGCACCTCGGGGTCGGTGGCGGATACGCAGTATTTT. Its protein product is CASTSGSVADTQYF.